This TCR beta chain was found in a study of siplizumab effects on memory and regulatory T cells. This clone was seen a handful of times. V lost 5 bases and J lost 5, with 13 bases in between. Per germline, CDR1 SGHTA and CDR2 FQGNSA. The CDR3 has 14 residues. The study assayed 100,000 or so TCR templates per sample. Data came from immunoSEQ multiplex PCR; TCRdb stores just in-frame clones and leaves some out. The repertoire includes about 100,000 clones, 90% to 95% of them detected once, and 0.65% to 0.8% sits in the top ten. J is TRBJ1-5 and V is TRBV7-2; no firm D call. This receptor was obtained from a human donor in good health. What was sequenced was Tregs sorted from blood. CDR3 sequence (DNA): TGTGCCAGCAGCGTAATAAAAGGCGATCAGCCCCAGCATTTT. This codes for CASSVIKGDQPQHF.